This T cell receptor (beta chain) was obtained from a study of vaccination and CD4 T cells after COVID-19. This clonotype turned up a few times. Antigen: not known. The V gene end was trimmed by 6 bases and the J gene end by 0 bases; junction bases not matched to a gene: 10. Germline-derived CDR1 and CDR2 are MNHEY and SVGEGT. The CDR3 spans 18 residues. Indicated time point: late sampling 161 to 241 days after vaccination in three convalescent patients. Treatment denoted: roughly 10-day PBMC culture with coronavirus spike peptide pools or control peptides (ViraFEST assay). Oncomine TCR Beta short-read sequencing was applied to DNA from cultured CD4+ T cells. Cultured CD4+ T cells yielded the extracted genomic DNA. TCRdb independently ran MiXCR on the PCR reads; one entry per CDR3 protein. Among under 20,000 distinct CDR3 sequences listed, about 50% were seen once. Study-level results: Researchers looked at relatively few convalescent patients and had no early post-infection timepoints.

This chain connects TRBV6-2 or TRBV6-3 to TRBJ1-5; 11 nucleotides agree with TRBD1. The source is a human donor who had recovered from COVID-19. This specimen consisted of CD4+ T cells from blood, cultured in vitro, obtained about 7 months after SARS-CoV-2 vaccination. As DNA, the CDR3 is TGTGCCAGCAGCCCTGGGACAGGGGGGTCCGGTAGCAATCAGCCCCAGCATTTT. This encodes CASSPGTGGSGSNQPQHF.